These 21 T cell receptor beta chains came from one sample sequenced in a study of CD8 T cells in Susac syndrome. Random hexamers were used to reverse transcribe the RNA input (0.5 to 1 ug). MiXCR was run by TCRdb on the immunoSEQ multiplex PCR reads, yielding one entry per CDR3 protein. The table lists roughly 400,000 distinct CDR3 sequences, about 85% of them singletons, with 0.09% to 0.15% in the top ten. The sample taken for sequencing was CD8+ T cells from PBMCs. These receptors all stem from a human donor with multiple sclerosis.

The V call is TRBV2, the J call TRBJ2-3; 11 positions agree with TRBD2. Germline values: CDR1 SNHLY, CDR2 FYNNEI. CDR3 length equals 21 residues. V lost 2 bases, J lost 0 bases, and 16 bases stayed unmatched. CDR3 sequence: CASSEFRLAGGSPASTDTQYF. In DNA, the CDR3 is TGTGCCAGCAGTGAATTTCGGCTAGCGGGGGGATCCCCTGCCAGCACAGATACGCAGTATTTT.

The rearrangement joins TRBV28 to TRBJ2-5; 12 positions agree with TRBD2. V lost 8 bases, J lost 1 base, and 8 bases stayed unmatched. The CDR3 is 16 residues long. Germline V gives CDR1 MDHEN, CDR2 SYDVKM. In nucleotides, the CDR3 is TGTGCCAGCGCTAGCCTGGGACTAGCGGGCCAAGAGACCCAGTACTTC. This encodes CASASLGLAGQETQYF. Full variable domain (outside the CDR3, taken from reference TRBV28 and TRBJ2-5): DVKVTQSSRYLVKRTGEKVFLECVQDMDHENMFWYRQDPGLGLRLIYFSYDVKMKEKGDIPEGYSVSREKKERFSLILESASTNQTSMYLCASASLGLAGQETQYFGPGTRLLVL.

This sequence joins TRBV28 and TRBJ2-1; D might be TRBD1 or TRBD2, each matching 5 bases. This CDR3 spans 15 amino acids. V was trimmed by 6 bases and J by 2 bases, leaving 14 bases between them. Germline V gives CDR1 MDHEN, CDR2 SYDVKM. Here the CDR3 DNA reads TGTGCCAGCAGCTCCGGGACGGAGACCTACAATGAGCAGTTCTTC. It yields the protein CASSSGTETYNEQFF.

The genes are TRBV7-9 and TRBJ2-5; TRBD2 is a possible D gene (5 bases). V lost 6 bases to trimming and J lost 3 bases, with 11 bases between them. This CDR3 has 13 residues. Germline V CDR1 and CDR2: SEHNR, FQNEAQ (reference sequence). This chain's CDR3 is CASRLDWEETQYF. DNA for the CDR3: TGTGCCAGCAGGTTGGACTGGGAAGAGACCCAGTACTTC.

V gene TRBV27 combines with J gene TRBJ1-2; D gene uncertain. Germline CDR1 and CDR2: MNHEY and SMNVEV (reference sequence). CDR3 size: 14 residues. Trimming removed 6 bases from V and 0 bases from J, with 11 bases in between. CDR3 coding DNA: TGTGCCAGCAGACGATTGTCCTCTAACTATGGCTACACCTTC. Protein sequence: CASRRLSSNYGYTF.

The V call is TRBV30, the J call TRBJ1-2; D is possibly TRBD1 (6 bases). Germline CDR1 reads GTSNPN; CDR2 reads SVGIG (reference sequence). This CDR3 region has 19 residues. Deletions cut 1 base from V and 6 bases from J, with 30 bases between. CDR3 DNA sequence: TGTGCCTGGAGTGGGATTCGTAGGGCAGAAACACCCGGGGGCCATGGCTACACCTTC. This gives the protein CAWSGIRRAETPGGHGYTF. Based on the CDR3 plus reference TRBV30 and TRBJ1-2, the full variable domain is SQTIHQWPATLVQPVGSPLSLECTVEGTSNPNLYWYRQAAGRGLQLLFYSVGIGQISSEVPQNLSASRPQDRQFILSSKKLLLSDSGFYLCAWSGIRRAETPGGHGYTFGSGTRLTVV.

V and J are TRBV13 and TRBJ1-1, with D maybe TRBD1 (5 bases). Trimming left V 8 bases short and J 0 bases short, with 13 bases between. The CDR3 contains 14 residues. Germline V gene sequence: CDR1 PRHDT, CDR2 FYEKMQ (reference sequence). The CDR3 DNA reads TGTGCCAGCTTCAGGGCGGCTATGAACACTGAAGCTTTCTTT. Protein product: CASFRAAMNTEAFF.

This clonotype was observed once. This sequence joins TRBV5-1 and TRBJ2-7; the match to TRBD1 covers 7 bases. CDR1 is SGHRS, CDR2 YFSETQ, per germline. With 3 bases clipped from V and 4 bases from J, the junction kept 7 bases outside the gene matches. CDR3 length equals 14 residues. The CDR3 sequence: CASSSPGQKYEQYF. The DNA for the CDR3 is TGCGCCAGCAGCTCTCCGGGACAGAAATACGAGCAGTACTTC.

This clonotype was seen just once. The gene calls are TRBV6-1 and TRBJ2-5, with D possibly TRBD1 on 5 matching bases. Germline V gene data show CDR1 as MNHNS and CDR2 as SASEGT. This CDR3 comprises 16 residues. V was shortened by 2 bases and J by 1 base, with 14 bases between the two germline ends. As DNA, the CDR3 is TGTGCCAGCAGTGAAATGGACGGACATCCCCAAGAGACCCAGTACTTC. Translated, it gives CASSEMDGHPQETQYF.

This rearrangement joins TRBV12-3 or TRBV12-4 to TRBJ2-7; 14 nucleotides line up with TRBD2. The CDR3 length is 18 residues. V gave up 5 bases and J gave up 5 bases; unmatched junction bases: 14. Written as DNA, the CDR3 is TGTGCCAGCAGTCCGGGACTAGCGGGAGAAGTATTTGGCCACGAGCAGTACTTC. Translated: CASSPGLAGEVFGHEQYF.

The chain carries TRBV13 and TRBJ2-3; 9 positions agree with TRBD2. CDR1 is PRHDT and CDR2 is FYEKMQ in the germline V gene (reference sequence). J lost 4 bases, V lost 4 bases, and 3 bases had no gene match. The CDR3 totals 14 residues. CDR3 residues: CASSSRLAADTQYF. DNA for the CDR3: TGTGCCAGCAGCTCACGACTAGCGGCAGATACGCAGTATTTT.

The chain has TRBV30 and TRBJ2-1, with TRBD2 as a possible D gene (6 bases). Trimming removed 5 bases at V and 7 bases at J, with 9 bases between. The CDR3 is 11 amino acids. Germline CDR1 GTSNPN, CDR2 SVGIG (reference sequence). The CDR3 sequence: CAWYGGNEQFF. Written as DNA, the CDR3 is TGTGCCTGGTACGGGGGTAATGAGCAGTTCTTC.

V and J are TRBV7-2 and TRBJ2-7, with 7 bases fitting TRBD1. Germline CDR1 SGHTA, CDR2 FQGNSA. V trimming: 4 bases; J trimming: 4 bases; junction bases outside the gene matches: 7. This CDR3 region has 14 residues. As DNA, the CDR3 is TGTGCCAGCAGCTGGAGCAGGGGGTCATACGAGCAGTACTTC. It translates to CASSWSRGSYEQYF.

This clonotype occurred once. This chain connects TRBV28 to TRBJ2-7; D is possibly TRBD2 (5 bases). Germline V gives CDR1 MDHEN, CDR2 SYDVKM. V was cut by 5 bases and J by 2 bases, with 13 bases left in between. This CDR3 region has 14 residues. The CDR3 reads CASSPPGEPYEQYF. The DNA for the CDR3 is TGTGCCAGCAGTCCCCCCGGGGAGCCCTACGAGCAGTACTTC.

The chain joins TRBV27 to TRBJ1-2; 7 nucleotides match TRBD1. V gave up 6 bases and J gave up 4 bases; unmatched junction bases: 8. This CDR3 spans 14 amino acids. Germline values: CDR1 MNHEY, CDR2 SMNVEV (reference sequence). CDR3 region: CASSSPGTAYGYTF. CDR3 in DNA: TGTGCCAGCAGCTCCCCCGGGACAGCCTATGGCTACACCTTC.

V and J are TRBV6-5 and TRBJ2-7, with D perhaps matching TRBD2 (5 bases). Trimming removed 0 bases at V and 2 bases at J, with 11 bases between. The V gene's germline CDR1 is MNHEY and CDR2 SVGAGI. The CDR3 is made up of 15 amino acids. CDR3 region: CASSYSIVLAYEQYF. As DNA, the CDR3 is TGTGCCAGCAGTTACTCGATCGTACTAGCCTACGAGCAGTACTTC.

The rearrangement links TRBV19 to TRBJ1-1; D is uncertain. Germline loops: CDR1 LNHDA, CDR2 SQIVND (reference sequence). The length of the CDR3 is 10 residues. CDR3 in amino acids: CGGRFTEAFF. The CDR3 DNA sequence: TGTGGCGGAAGATTTACTGAAGCTTTCTTT.

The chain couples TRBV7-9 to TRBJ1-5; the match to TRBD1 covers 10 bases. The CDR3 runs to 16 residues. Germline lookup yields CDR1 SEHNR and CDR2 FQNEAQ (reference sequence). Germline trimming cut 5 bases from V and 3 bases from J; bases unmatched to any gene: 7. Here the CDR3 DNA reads TGTGCCAGCAGCCGATATGGACAGGGGGTCAATCAGCCCCAGCATTTT. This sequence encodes CASSRYGQGVNQPQHF.

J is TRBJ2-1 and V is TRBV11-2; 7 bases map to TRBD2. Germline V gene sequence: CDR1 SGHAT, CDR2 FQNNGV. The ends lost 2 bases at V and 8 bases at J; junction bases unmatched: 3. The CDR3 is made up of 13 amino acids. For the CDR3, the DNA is TGTGCCAGCAGCTTATTGCGGGAGTATGAGCAGTTCTTC. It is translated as CASSLLREYEQFF.

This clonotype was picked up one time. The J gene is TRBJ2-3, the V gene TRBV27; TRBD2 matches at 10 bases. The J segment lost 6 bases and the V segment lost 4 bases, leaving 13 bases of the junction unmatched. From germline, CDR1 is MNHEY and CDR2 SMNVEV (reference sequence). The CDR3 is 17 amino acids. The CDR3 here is CASSSLIQAGGGDTQYF. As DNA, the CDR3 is TGTGCCAGCAGTTCGCTAATTCAAGCGGGAGGGGGGGATACGCAGTATTTT.

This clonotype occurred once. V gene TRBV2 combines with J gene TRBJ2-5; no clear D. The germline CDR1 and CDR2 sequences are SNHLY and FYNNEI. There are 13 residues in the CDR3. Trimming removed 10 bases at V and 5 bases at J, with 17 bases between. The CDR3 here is CANTDGRRETQYF. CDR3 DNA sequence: TGTGCCAATACGGACGGGCGGCGGGAGACCCAGTACTTC. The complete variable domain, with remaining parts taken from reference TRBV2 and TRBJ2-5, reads EPEVTQTPSHQVTQMGQEVILRCVPISNHLYFYWYRQILGQKVEFLVSFYNNEISEKSEIFDDQFSVERPDGSNFTLKIRSTKLEDSAMYFCANTDGRRETQYFGPGTRLLVL.